Presented here are 5 T cell receptor beta chains from one specimen sequenced in a study of T cells expressing NK-cell markers. Reprocessing the 5' RACE reads, TCRdb reports a single entry for every CDR3 protein and omits DNA. The specimen's table records hundreds of thousands of distinct CDR3 sequences. Sample: blood T cells: a sorted CD56 or NKG2C T cell subset, CD4+ or CD8+ T cells, or bulk PBMC T cells (not recorded which). The source of these receptors is a man aged 18-75 years in good health.

The chain recombines TRBV3-1 with TRBJ2-1. This CDR3 is 14 amino acids long. The V gene's germline CDR1 is LGHDT and CDR2 YNNKEL (reference sequence). The chain's CDR3 is CASRFGFSYNEQFF.

The J gene is TRBJ1-5, the V gene TRBV6-1; the TCRdb D gene call, TRBD1, has no DNA to confirm it. The CDR3 is 13 residues long. The V gene's germline CDR1 is MNHNS and CDR2 SASEGT. CDR3 loop: CASSRGFNQPQHF.

The chain joins TRBV27 to TRBJ2-4; lacking DNA, the TRBD1 call made by TCRdb goes unchecked. Looked up from germline, CDR1 is MNHEY and CDR2 is SMNVEV (reference sequence). This CDR3 has 14 amino acids. This CDR3 is CASSTRDEQNIQYF.

The chain couples TRBV25-1 to TRBJ2-6. Germline V CDR1 and CDR2: MGHDK, SYGVNS. The length of the CDR3 is 15 residues. The CDR3 protein is CASSELGSGANVLTF.

V gene TRBV24-1 combines with J gene TRBJ2-2; checking the TCRdb D call of TRBD2 is not possible without DNA. The CDR3 runs 14 residues. The germline CDR1 and CDR2 sequences are KGHDR and SFDVKD. The CDR3 is CATSDQRGSGELFF.